The 18 T cell receptor beta chains given below trace back to one sample, sequenced in a study of blood T cell repertoires in COVID-19. Clones were sequenced by immunoSEQ multiplex PCR, and TCRdb holds only the in-frame ones, with some missing. This sample has approximately 150,000 clones; about nine tenths occur once, and the top ten carry 25% to 35%. The sequenced material came from peripheral blood. These receptors all come from a human donor in a cohort sampled during active COVID-19.

This chain connects TRBV19 to TRBJ2-2; TRBD1 matches 7 bases. Germline CDR1 reads LNHDA; CDR2 reads SQIVND (reference sequence). This CDR3 is built from 16 residues. The trim removed 3 bases at V and 1 base at J, leaving 5 bases unmatched. The CDR3 sequence: CASSIFWTGNTGELFF. The CDR3 coding sequence is TGTGCCAGTAGTATTTTTTGGACAGGGAACACCGGGGAGCTGTTTTTT.

DNA of the CDR3: TGTGCCAGCAGCACCGGGACAGGGGAGGTGGTTTGGGAAACAGATACGCAGTATTTT. As protein: CASSTGTGEVVWETDTQYF. This rearrangement joins TRBV5-6 to TRBJ2-3, with 10 nucleotides matching TRBD1. Trimming removed 4 bases from V and 3 bases from J; junction bases left unmatched: 17. Germline CDR1 reads SGHDT; CDR2 reads YYEEEE. The CDR3 extends over 19 amino acids. Complete variable domain (other parts from reference TRBV5-6 and TRBJ2-3): DAGVTQSPTHLIKTRGQQVTLRCSPKSGHDTVSWYQQALGQGPQFIFQYYEEEERQRGNFPDRFSGHQFPNYSSELNVNALLLGDSALYLCASSTGTGEVVWETDTQYFGPGTRLTVL.

The chain employs TRBV30 and TRBJ2-3; TRBD2 matches 9 bases. V shed 1 base, J shed 8 bases, and the junction held 7 bases outside the gene matches. Germline V gene sequence: CDR1 GTSNPN, CDR2 SVGIG (reference sequence). This CDR3 spans 14 amino acids. CDR3 DNA: TGTGCCTGGAGTGGTCCGCGGGGGGGCTCTACGCAGTATTTT. It encodes CAWSGPRGGSTQYF.

As for this clone: At one end the junction does not follow the germline gene, possibly because of a read error. The chain has TRBV29-1 and TRBJ1-2; D may be TRBD1 (6 bases). The CDR3 runs 12 residues. Looked up from germline, CDR1 is SQVTM and CDR2 is ANQGSEA. This CDR3 reads CSVGRTGFELEF. CDR3 nucleotides: TGCAGCGTGGGAAGAACAGGGTTCGAACTCGAGTTC.

This clone was recorded a few times. The V call is TRBV9, the J call TRBJ2-3, with 9 bases matching TRBD1. The trim removed 0 bases at V and 6 bases at J, leaving 8 bases unmatched. This CDR3 contains 16 residues. CDR1 and CDR2 from the germline V gene are SGDLS and YYNGEE. The CDR3 DNA follows: TGTGCCAGCAGCGTAGATGGACAGGGGTTGTATGATACGCAGTATTTT. This gives the protein CASSVDGQGLYDTQYF.

This chain joins TRBV30 and TRBJ1-1; D not certain. Germline CDR1 GTSNPN, CDR2 SVGIG (reference sequence). CDR3 length equals 14 residues. Trimming shortened V by 2 bases and J by 6 bases, and 16 bases separated the two germline ends. CDR3 residues: CAWSRERRTAEAFF. The CDR3, as DNA: TGTGCCTGGAGTAGGGAGCGTCGGACTGCTGAAGCTTTCTTT.

This sequence joins TRBV29-1 and TRBJ2-2; 10 bases align to TRBD1. This CDR3 has 17 amino acids. Trimming cost V 2 bases and J 6 bases; bases outside gene matches: 12. CDR1 and CDR2 (germline): SQVTM, ANQGSEA. DNA for the CDR3: TGCAGCGTTGAACTTGGGTCCGGGACAGGGGCGGCCGGGGAGCTGTTTTTT. Amino acids: CSVELGSGTGAAGELFF.

The V and J genes are TRBV14 and TRBJ2-1, with a weak D call TRBD1 (5 bases). CDR1 is SGHDN and CDR2 is FVKESK in the germline V gene. V lost 4 bases and J 7 bases, leaving 8 bases between the germline ends. CDR3 length equals 12 residues. CDR3 nucleotides: TGTGCCAGCAGCCCAGCAGGGAATGAGCAGTTCTTC. Protein: CASSPAGNEQFF.

The rearrangement uses TRBV9 and TRBJ2-2; TRBD1 aligns across 7 bases. The CDR3 has 16 residues. Germline values: CDR1 SGDLS, CDR2 YYNGEE. With V trimmed by 2 bases and J by 5 bases, 9 bases remained unmatched. The CDR3 nucleotides are TGTGCCAGCAGCGTGGGACAGCCAGTGTTAACCGGGGAGCTGTTTTTT. Translation gives CASSVGQPVLTGELFF. The full variable domain, its missing parts supplied by reference TRBV9 and TRBJ2-2, is DSGVTQTPKHLITATGQRVTLRCSPRSGDLSVYWYQQSLDQGLQFLIQYYNGEERAKGNILERFSAQQFPDLHSELNLSSLELGDSALYFCASSVGQPVLTGELFFGEGSRLTVL.

This chain connects TRBV7-9 to TRBJ2-7; 7 nucleotides agree with TRBD1. The V gene's germline CDR1 is SEHNR and CDR2 FQNEAQ (reference sequence). This CDR3 comprises 14 residues. Losses at the gene ends were 3 bases for V and 3 bases for J; bases not matched to a gene: 5. DNA of the CDR3: TGTGCCAGCAGCTTGGAGACAGGGTTCTACGAGCAGTACTTC. Translated: CASSLETGFYEQYF.

This clone appeared a single time. The chain employs TRBV7-2 and TRBJ2-7; 11 nucleotides align to TRBD2. V was pared by 5 bases and J by 3 bases, with 6 bases of the junction left unmatched. The germline gives CDR1 SGHTA, CDR2 FQGNSA. CDR3 length: 15 residues. The DNA of the CDR3 is TGTGCCAGCAGCCCCTCCGGGACTAGCGGCTACGAGCAGTACTTC. Encoded protein: CASSPSGTSGYEQYF.

The CDR3 is CASSLAGSGANVLTF. For the CDR3, the DNA is TGTGCCAGCAGCTTAGCAGGGAGTGGGGCCAACGTCCTGACTTTC. This sequence joins TRBV7-2 and TRBJ2-6; possible D gene TRBD2, 5 bases. V lost 0 bases and J 3 bases, leaving 6 bases between the germline ends. CDR1 SGHTA and CDR2 FQGNSA come from the germline V gene. The CDR3 contains 15 residues.

This chain links TRBV2 with TRBJ2-7; 11 nucleotides align to TRBD2. The CDR3 extends over 16 amino acids. Germline V gene data show CDR1 as SNHLY and CDR2 as FYNNEI. Trimming removed 7 bases from V and 0 bases from J; junction bases left unmatched: 8. The CDR3 sequence: CASKSSGGPSSYEQYF. The CDR3 nucleotides are TGTGCCAGCAAGTCTAGCGGGGGGCCCAGCTCCTACGAGCAGTACTTC.

The chain joins TRBV18 to TRBJ2-5, with a tentative D call TRBD1 (6 bases). Germline V lookup: CDR1 KGHSH, CDR2 LQKENI. V lost 2 bases, J lost 5 bases, and 15 bases lay in between. The CDR3 is 15 amino acids. The DNA of the CDR3 is TGTGCCAGCTCACCAGGGGGCACGGGTGGCGAGACCCAGTACTTC. Residues: CASSPGGTGGETQYF.

DNA of the CDR3: TGTGCCAGCAGTGCCGAGGGACAGGCTATTAATTCACCCCTCCACTTT. Its translation is CASSAEGQAINSPLHF. The rearrangement uses TRBV2 and TRBJ1-6, with 8 bases matching TRBD1. The CDR3 sequence is 16 residues long. The germline V gene encodes CDR1 SNHLY and CDR2 FYNNEI. The V segment lost 4 bases and the J segment 6 bases; nucleotides outside the gene matches: 8.

The chain is built from TRBV4-3 and TRBJ2-7; 11 nucleotides agree with TRBD1. CDR1 is LGHNA, CDR2 YSLEER, per germline. Trimming took 0 bases from V and 3 from J; bases not matched to a gene: 4. The CDR3 length is 16 residues. The CDR3 sequence is CASSQEGQGAGYEQYF. The CDR3, as DNA: TGCGCCAGCAGCCAAGAAGGACAGGGGGCCGGCTACGAGCAGTACTTC.

The rearrangement links TRBV6-2 or TRBV6-3 to TRBJ2-1, with D unclear. This CDR3 region has 15 residues. Germline CDR1 and CDR2: MNHEY and SVGEGT. The V end lost 4 bases, the J end lost 0 bases, and 10 bases lay between the germline ends. CDR3 coding DNA: TGTGCCAGCAGTTCGAGGAGAGGCTCCTACAATGAGCAGTTCTTC. As protein: CASSSRRGSYNEQFF.

CDR3 sequence: CASSAGGTEAFF. CDR3 bases: TGCGCCAGCAGTGCAGGGGGCACTGAAGCTTTCTTT. J is TRBJ1-1 and V is TRBV5-1, with 7 positions matching TRBD1. V shed 5 bases, J shed 4 bases, and the junction held 2 bases outside the gene matches. In germline, CDR1 is SGHRS, CDR2 YFSETQ. The length of the CDR3 is 12 residues.